The sequence of this T cell receptor (beta chain) was determined in a study of human T cells and chemical hapten exposure. Study details: The study traced per-sample TCR yield variation mainly to small differences in pooled library volumes. Study-level points and caveats: The number of TCRs above 1 in 1000 frequency did not change after DPC sensitization.

This sample's time point: patch test 2, 6 weeks after DPC sensitization. Treatment defined: therapeutic diphenylcyclopropenone sensitization with weekly scalp DPC. Donors were 18 to 70-year-old alopecia patients suitable for DPC. This clonotype has ten or more counts. Its antigen is still unknown. As the library was built, unique molecular identifiers were attached to individual cDNA molecules. TCRdb recomputed calls from the RACE reads with MiXCR, one row per CDR3 protein. Among 84,000 or so distinct CDR3 sequences, roughly a tenth were seen once, and the ten largest hold 2% to 2.5%. Germline V gene lookup returns CDR1 SEHNR and CDR2 FQNEAQ (reference sequence). The germline V and J ends were trimmed by 2 bases and 5 bases, with 12 bases remaining between them. This CDR3 contains 14 residues.

Source: whole blood, taken in connection with sensitization to the hapten diphenylcyclopropenone (DPC). The origin of this receptor is a woman in her twenties or thirties with alopecia areata. Some clones in this sample may be carry-over from other donors' samples. The chain combines TRBV7-9 with TRBJ1-1, with D perhaps matching TRBD1 (6 bases). CDR3 residues: CASSLFQGLTEAFF. CDR3 DNA: TGTGCCAGCAGCTTATTTCAGGGGTTAACTGAAGCTTTCTTT.